The 11 T cell receptor beta chains reported below all come from one sample, sequenced in a study of vaccination and CD4 T cells after COVID-19. Sequence data for DNA of cultured CD4+ T cells were generated by the Oncomine TCR Beta short-read assay. TCRdb reanalysed the PCR reads using MiXCR and keeps one entry per CDR3 protein. Here the sample spans some 23,000 distinct CDR3 sequences, 28% being singletons. No antigens are known for them. Time point reported: late sampling 161 to 241 days after vaccination in three convalescent patients. Treatment given: approximately nine-day PBMC culture with coronavirus spike peptide pools or control peptides (ViraFEST assay). The material sequenced was CD4+ T cells from blood, cultured in vitro, taken about 7 months after SARS-CoV-2 vaccination. Every receptor here comes from a human donor who had recovered from COVID-19.

Concerning this clonotype itself: The conserved phenylalanine or tryptophan normally closing the CDR3 is absent here, so this likely arose from a read error. The rearrangement uses TRBV7-2 and TRBJ1-5; D perhaps matches TRBD1 (5 bases). The CDR3 has 13 residues. Germline-derived CDR1 and CDR2 are SGHTA and FQGNSA. The V and J ends lost 5 bases and 5 bases respectively, with 10 bases between them. CDR3 residues: CASSADRDQPQHS. CDR3 coding DNA: TGTGCCAGCAGCGCCGACAGAGATCAGCCCCAGCATTCT.

A few counts support this clonotype. This chain links TRBV6-1 with TRBJ1-2; a possible D gene is TRBD1 (5 bases). V lost 10 bases, J lost 5 bases, and 20 bases lay in between. The CDR3 runs 14 residues. Germline loops: CDR1 MNHNS, CDR2 SASEGT. The DNA of the CDR3 is TGTGCCACCCGTCCATACGGGACGGTTTATGGCTACACCTTC. This gives the protein CATRPYGTVYGYTF.

This clonotype is a singleton in its sample. The CDR3 reads CASRRTGASGNTIYF. The DNA of the CDR3 is TGTGCCAGCAGACGGACAGGGGCCTCTGGAAACACCATATATTTT. This sequence joins TRBV6-1 and TRBJ1-3; 9 bases align to TRBD1. J was trimmed by 0 bases and V by 6 bases; bases with no gene match: 3. The CDR3 is 15 residues long. Germline V gene sequence: CDR1 MNHNS, CDR2 SASEGT.

This chain connects TRBV29-1 to TRBJ1-2, with D uncertain. Trimming removed 5 bases from V and 0 bases from J, with 10 bases in between. Germline V gene lookup returns CDR1 SQVTM and CDR2 ANQGSEA. This CDR3 is 13 amino acids long. The CDR3 DNA sequence: TGCAGCGTTCACGGTAATACTAACTATGGCTACACCTTC. This codes for CSVHGNTNYGYTF.

In its sample, this clonotype ranks as medium-sized. This chain joins TRBV20-1 and TRBJ1-2, with no clear D. Germline V gene sequence: CDR1 DFQATT, CDR2 SNEGSKA (reference sequence). Trimming took 1 base from V and 3 from J, leaving 9 bases between them. This CDR3 contains 13 residues. The CDR3 DNA reads TGCAGTGCTAGAGTAGAGTCTCACTATGGCTACACCTTC. Its translation is CSARVESHYGYTF.

This clonotype has only a few counts. The V call is TRBV28, the J call TRBJ2-5; 12 bases agree with TRBD2. The CDR3 has 16 residues. Losses at the gene ends were 3 bases for V and 6 bases for J; bases not matched to a gene: 8. CDR1 and CDR2 (germline): MDHEN, SYDVKM. CDR3 amino acids: CASSFLTSGRGKTQYF. CDR3 in DNA: TGTGCCAGCAGTTTCCTGACTAGCGGGAGAGGAAAGACCCAGTACTTC. Full variable domain (missing parts from reference TRBV28 and TRBJ2-5): DVKVTQSSRYLVKRTGEKVFLECVQDMDHENMFWYRQDPGLGLRLIYFSYDVKMKEKGDIPEGYSVSREKKERFSLILESASTNQTSMYLCASSFLTSGRGKTQYFGPGTRLLVL.

The chain links TRBV6-2 or TRBV6-3 to TRBJ2-7, with D tentatively TRBD2 (5 bases). The germline CDR1 and CDR2 sequences are MNHEY and SVGEGT. This CDR3 region has 15 residues. The ends were cut back, 5 bases at V and 3 bases at J, with 17 bases in the middle. This CDR3 reads CASSREGLTIYEQYF. CDR3 coding DNA: TGTGCCAGCAGTCGGGAAGGGTTAACTATCTACGAGCAGTACTTC.

This clonotype has only a few counts. In nucleotides, the CDR3 is TGTGCCAGCAGTGGACAGGGGGTGACTGTGGATACGCAGTATTTT. Its translation is CASSGQGVTVDTQYF. The chain uses TRBV6-1 and TRBJ2-3; TRBD1 matches 9 bases. The CDR3 has 15 amino acids. Germline-derived CDR1 and CDR2 are MNHNS and SASEGT. J was trimmed by 6 bases and V by 4 bases; bases with no gene match: 8.

The chain has TRBV20-1 and TRBJ2-5, with 7 nucleotides matching TRBD1. CDR1 and CDR2 from the germline V gene are DFQATT and SNEGSKA (reference sequence). There are 12 residues in the CDR3. With V trimmed by 6 bases and J by 5 bases, 6 bases remained unmatched. CDR3 coding DNA: TGCAGTGCCTCGAGACAGGGCGAGACCCAGTACTTC. Protein product: CSASRQGETQYF.

V usage is TRBV2 and J usage is TRBJ2-5; D is ambiguous. V lost 7 bases to trimming and J lost 0 bases, with 6 bases between them. Looked up from germline, CDR1 is SNHLY and CDR2 is FYNNEI. The CDR3 is 12 amino acids. The CDR3 is CASTLYQETQYF. The CDR3 coding sequence is TGTGCCAGCACATTGTACCAAGAGACCCAGTACTTC.

This chain uses TRBV4-1 with TRBJ2-2; D is perhaps TRBD1 (6 bases). V dropped 0 bases and J dropped 3 bases, with 14 bases sitting between them. Germline V lookup: CDR1 MGHRA, CDR2 YSYEKL. This CDR3 is built from 17 residues. The CDR3, as DNA: TGCGCCAGCAGCCAAGACAACAGGGTGGGGGACACCGGGGAGCTGTTTTTT. Its protein is CASSQDNRVGDTGELFF.